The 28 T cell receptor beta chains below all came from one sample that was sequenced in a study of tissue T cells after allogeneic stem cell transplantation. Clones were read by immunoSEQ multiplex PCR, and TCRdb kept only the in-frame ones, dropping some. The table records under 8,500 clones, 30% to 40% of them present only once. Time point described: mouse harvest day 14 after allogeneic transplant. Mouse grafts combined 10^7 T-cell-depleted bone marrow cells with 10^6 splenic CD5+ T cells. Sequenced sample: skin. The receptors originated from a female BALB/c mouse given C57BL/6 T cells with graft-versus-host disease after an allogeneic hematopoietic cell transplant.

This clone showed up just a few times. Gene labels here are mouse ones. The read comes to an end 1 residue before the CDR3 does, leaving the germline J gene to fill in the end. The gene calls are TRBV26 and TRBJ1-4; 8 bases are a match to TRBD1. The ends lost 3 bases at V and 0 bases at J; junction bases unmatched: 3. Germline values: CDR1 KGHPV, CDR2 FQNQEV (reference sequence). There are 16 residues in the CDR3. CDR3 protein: CASSLRGRISNERLFF. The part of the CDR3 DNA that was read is TGTGCCAGCAGTCTCAGGGGGCGAATTTCCAACGAAAGATTATTT. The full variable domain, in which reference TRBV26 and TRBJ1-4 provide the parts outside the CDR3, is NSKVIQTPRYLVKGQGQKAKMRCIPEKGHPVVFWYQQNKNNEFKFLINFQNQEVLQQIDMTEKRFSAECPSNSPCSLEIQSSEAGDSALYLCASSLRGRISNERLFFGHGTKLSVL.

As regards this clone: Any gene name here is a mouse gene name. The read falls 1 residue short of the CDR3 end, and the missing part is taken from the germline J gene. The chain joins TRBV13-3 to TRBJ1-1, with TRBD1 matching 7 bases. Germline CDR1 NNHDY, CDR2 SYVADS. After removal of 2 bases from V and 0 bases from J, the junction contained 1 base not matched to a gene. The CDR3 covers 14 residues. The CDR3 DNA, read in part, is TGTGCCAGCAGTGAAGACAGGGCAAACACAGAAGTCTTC. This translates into CASSEDRANTEVF. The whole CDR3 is CASSEDRANTEVFF.

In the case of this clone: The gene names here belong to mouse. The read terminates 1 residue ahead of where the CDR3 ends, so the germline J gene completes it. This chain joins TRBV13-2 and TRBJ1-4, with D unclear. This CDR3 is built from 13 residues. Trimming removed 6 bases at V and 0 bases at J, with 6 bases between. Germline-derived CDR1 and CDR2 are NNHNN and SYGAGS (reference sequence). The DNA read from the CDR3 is TGTGCCAGCGCCCGGATTTCCAACGAAAGATTATTT. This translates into CASARISNERLF. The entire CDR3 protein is CASARISNERLFF.

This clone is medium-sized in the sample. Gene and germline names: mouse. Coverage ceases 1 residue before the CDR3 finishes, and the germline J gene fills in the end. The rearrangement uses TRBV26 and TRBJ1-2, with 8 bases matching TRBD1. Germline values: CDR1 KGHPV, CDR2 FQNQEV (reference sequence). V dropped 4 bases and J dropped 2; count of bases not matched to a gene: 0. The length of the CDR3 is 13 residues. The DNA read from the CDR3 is TGTGCCAGCAGTCGACAGGGGAACTCCGACTACACC. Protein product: CASSRQGNSDYT. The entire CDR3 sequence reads CASSRQGNSDYTF. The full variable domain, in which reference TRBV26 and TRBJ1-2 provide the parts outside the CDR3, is NSKVIQTPRYLVKGQGQKAKMRCIPEKGHPVVFWYQQNKNNEFKFLINFQNQEVLQQIDMTEKRFSAECPSNSPCSLEIQSSEAGDSALYLCASSRQGNSDYTFGSGTRLLVI.

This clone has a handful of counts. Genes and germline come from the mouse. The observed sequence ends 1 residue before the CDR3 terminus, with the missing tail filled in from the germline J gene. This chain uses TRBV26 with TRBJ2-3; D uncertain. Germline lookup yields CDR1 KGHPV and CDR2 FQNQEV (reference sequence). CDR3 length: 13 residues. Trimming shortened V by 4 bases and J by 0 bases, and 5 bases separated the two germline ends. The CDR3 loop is CASSPNSAETLYF. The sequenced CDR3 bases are TGTGCCAGCAGTCCGAACAGTGCAGAAACGCTGTAT.

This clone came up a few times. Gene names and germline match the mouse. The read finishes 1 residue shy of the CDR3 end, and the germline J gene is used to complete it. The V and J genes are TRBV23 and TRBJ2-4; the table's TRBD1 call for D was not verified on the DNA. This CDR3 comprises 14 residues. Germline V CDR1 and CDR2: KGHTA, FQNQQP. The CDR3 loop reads CSSSQTSSQNTLYF. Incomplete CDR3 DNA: TGCTCCAGCAGTCAGACATCTAGTCAAAACACCTTGTAC.

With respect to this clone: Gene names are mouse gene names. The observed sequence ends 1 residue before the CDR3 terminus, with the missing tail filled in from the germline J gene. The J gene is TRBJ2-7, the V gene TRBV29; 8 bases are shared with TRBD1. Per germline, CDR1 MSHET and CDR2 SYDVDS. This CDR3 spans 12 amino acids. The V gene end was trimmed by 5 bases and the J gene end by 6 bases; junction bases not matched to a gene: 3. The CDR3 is CASSPTGVEQYF. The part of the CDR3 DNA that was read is TGTGCTAGCAGTCCGACAGGGGTTGAACAGTAC.

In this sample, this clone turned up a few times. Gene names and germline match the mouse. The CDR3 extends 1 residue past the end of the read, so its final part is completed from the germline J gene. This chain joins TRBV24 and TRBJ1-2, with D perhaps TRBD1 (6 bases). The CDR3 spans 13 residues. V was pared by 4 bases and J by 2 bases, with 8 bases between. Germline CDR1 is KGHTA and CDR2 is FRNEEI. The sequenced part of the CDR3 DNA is TGTGCCAGCAGTCCCGGACAGAACTCCGACTACACC. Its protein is CASSPGQNSDYT. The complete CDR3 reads CASSPGQNSDYTF.

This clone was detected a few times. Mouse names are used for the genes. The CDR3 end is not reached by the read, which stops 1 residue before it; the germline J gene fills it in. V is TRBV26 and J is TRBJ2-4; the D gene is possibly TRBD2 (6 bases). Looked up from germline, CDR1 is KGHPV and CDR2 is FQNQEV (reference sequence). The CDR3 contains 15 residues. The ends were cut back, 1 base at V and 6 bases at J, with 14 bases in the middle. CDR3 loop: CASSLFRDLGNTLYF. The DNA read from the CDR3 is TGTGCCAGCAGTCTGTTCCGGGACTTAGGGAACACCTTGTAC. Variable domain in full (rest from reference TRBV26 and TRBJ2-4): NSKVIQTPRYLVKGQGQKAKMRCIPEKGHPVVFWYQQNKNNEFKFLINFQNQEVLQQIDMTEKRFSAECPSNSPCSLEIQSSEAGDSALYLCASSLFRDLGNTLYFGAGTRLSVL.

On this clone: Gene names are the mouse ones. The CDR3 loop is CASSLLTGGPTEVFF. CDR3 bases read: TGTGCCAGCAGTCTGTTGACAGGGGGCCCCACAGAAGTCTTC. V and J are TRBV26 and TRBJ1-1; 10 positions match TRBD1. The CDR3 goes on 1 residue after the read ends, and that part is filled in from the germline J gene. The CDR3 has 15 residues. The germline CDR1 and CDR2 sequences are KGHPV and FQNQEV (reference sequence). The ends lost 1 base at V and 4 bases at J; junction bases unmatched: 3.

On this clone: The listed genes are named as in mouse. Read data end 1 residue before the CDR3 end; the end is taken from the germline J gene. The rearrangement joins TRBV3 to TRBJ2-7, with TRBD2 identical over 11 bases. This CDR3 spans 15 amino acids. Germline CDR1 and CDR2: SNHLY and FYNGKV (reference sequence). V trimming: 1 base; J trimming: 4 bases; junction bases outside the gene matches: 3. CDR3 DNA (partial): TGTGCCAGCAGCTTAGACGGGACTGGGGGTTATGAACAGTAC. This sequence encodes CASSLDGTGGYEQY. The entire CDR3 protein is CASSLDGTGGYEQYF.

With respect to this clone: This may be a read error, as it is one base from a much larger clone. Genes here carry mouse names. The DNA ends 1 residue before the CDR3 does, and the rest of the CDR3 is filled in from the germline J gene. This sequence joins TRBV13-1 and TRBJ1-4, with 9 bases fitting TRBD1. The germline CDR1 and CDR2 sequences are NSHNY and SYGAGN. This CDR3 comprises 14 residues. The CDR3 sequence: CASSAGTGHDRLFF. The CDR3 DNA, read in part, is TGTGCCAGCAGTGCCGGGACAGGGCACGACAGATTATTT.

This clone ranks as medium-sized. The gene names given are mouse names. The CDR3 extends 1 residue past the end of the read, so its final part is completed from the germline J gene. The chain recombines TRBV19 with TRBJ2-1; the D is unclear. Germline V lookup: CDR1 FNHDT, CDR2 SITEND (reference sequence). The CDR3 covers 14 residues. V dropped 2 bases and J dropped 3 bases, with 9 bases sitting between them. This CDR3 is CASSIGVSYAEQFF. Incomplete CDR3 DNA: TGTGCCAGCAGTATCGGGGTGAGCTATGCTGAGCAGTTC.

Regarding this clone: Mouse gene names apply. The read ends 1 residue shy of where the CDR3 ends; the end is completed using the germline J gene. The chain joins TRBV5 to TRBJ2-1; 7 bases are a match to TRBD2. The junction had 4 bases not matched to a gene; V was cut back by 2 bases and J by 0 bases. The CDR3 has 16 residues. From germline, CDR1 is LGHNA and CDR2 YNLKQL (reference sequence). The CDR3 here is CASSQLGEYNYAEQFF. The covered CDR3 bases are TGTGCCAGCAGCCAACTGGGGGAGTATAACTATGCTGAGCAGTTC.

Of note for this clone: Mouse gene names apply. The sequenced CDR3 bases are TGTGCCAGCAGTCTGACAGGGATTGAGCAGTTC. It specifies CASSLTGIEQF. The whole CDR3 reads CASSLTGIEQFF. The chain couples TRBV26 to TRBJ2-1; the D gene is possibly TRBD1 (6 bases). The CDR3 end lies 1 residue beyond the end of the read and is filled in from the germline J gene. The CDR3 sequence is 12 residues long. Trimming took 2 bases from V and 9 from J, leaving 8 bases between them. In germline, CDR1 is KGHPV, CDR2 FQNQEV (reference sequence).

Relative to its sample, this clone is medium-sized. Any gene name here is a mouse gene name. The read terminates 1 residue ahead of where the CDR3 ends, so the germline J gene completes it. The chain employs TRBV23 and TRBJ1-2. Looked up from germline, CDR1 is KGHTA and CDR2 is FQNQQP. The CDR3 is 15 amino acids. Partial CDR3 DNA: TGCTCCAGCAGTCAATCGACGGGGGCAAACTCCGACTACACC. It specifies CSSSQSTGANSDYT. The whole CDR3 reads CSSSQSTGANSDYTF.

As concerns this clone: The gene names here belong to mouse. The sequenced CDR3 bases are TGTGCCAGCAGTCGAGGGGAGGGCACCTTGTAC. Protein product: CASSRGEGTLY. In full, the CDR3 is CASSRGEGTLYF. The rearrangement links TRBV26 to TRBJ2-4, with D maybe TRBD1 (5 bases). The read terminates 1 residue before the CDR3 end, so the remaining end is supplied by the germline J gene. The CDR3 loop spans 12 amino acids. CDR1 is KGHPV, CDR2 FQNQEV, per germline (reference sequence). The germline V and J ends were trimmed by 4 bases and 8 bases, with 10 bases remaining between them.

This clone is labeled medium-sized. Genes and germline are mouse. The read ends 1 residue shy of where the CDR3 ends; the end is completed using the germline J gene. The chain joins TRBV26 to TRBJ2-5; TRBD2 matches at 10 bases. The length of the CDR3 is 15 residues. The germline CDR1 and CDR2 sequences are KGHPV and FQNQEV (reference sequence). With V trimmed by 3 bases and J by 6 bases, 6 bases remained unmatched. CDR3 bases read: TGTGCCAGCAGTCTCCGACTGGGGGGTGGGGACACCCAGTAC. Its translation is CASSLRLGGGDTQY. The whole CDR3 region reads CASSLRLGGGDTQYF. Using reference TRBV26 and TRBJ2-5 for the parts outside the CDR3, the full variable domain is NSKVIQTPRYLVKGQGQKAKMRCIPEKGHPVVFWYQQNKNNEFKFLINFQNQEVLQQIDMTEKRFSAECPSNSPCSLEIQSSEAGDSALYLCASSLRLGGGDTQYFGPGTRLLVL.

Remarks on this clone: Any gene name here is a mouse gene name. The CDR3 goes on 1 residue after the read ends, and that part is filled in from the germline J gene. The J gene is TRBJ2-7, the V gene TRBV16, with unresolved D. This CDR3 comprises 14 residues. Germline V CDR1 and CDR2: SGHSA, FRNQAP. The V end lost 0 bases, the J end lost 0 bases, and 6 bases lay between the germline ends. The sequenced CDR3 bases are TGTGCAAGCAGCTTAGATGGAAACTCCTATGAACAGTAC. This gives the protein CASSLDGNSYEQY. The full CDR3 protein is CASSLDGNSYEQYF.

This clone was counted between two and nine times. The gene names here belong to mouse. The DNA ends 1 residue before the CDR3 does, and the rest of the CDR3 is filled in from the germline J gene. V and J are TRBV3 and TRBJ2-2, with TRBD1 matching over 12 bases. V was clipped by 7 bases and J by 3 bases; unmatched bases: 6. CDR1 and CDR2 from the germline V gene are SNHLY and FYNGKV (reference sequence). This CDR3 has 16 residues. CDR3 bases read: TGTGCCAGCAACCGGGACAGGGGGCAGGACACCGGGCAGCTCTAC. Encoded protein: CASNRDRGQDTGQLY. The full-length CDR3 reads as CASNRDRGQDTGQLYF.

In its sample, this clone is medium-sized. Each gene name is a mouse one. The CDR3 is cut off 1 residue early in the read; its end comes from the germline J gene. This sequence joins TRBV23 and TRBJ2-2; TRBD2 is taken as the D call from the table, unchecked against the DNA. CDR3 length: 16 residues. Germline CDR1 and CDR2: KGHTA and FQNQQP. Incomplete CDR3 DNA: TGCTCCAGCAGTGGGACTGGGGGGGCGCGCACCGGGCAGCTCTAC. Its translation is CSSSGTGGARTGQLY. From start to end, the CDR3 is CSSSGTGGARTGQLYF.

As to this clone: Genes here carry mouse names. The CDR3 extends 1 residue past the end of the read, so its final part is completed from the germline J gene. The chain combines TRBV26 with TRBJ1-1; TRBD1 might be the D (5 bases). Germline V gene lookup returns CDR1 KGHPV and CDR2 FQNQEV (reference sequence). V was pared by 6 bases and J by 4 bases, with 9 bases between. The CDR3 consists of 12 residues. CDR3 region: CASSRDGTEVFF. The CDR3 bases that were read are TGTGCCAGCAGCCGGGACGGCACAGAAGTCTTC.

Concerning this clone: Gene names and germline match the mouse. The DNA read from the CDR3 is TGTGCCAGCAGTTTCAGACAGGGACCCAACGAAAGATTATTT. Residues: CASSFRQGPNERLF. The whole CDR3 sequence reads CASSFRQGPNERLFF. The chain is built from TRBV24 and TRBJ1-4; TRBD1 matches 7 bases. The read halts 1 residue ahead of the CDR3 end, with the missing end drawn from the germline J gene. V lost 5 bases, J lost 3 bases, and 6 bases stayed unmatched. Germline V gene lookup returns CDR1 KGHTA and CDR2 FRNEEI. The CDR3 extends over 15 amino acids.

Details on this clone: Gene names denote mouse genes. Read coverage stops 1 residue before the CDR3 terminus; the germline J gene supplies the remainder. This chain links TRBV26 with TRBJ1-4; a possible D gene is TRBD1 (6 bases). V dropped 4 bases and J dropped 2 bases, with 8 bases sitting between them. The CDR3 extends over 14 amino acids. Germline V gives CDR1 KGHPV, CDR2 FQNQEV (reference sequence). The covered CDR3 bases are TGTGCCAGCAGTCGAGGGGGATCCAACGAAAGATTATTT. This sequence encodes CASSRGGSNERLF. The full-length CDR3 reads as CASSRGGSNERLFF.

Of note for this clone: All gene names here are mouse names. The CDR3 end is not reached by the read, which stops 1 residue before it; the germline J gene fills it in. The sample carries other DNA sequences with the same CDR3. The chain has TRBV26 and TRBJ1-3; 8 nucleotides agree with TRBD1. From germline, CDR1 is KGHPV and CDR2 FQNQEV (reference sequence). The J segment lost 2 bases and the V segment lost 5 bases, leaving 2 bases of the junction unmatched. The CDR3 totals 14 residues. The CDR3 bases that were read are TGTGCCAGCAGTTTGACAGGGGCTGGAAATACGCTCTAT. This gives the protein CASSLTGAGNTLY. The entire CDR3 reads CASSLTGAGNTLYF.

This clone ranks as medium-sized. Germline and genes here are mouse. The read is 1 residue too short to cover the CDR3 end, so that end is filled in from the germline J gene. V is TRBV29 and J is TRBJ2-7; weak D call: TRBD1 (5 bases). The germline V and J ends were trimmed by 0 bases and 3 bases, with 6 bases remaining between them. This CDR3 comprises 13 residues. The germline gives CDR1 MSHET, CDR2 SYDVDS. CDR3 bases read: TGTGCTAGCAGTTTATCGACAGACTATGAACAGTAC. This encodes CASSLSTDYEQY. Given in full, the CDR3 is CASSLSTDYEQYF.

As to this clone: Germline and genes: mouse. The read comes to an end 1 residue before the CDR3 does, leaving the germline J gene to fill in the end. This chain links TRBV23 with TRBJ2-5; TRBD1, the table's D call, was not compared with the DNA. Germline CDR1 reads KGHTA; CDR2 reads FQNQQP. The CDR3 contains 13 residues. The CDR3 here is CSSSGGQGDTQYF. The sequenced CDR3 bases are TGCTCCAGCAGTGGTGGACAGGGTGACACCCAGTAC.

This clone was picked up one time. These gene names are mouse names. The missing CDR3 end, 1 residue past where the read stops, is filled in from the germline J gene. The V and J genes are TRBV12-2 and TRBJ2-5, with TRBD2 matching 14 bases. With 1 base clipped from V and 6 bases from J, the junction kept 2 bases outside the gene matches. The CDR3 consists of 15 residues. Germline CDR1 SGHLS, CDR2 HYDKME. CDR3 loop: CASSLGTGGADTQYF. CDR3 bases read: TGTGCCAGCTCTCTTGGGACTGGGGGGGCGGACACCCAGTAC.